This T cell receptor (beta chain) was sequenced for a study of identical twins. General study results and limits: Invariant T cells like MAIT and iNKT could partly confound the zero-insertion analyses.

Per the germline V gene, CDR1 is SGHDN and CDR2 is FVKESK. Germline trimming cut 5 bases from V and 5 bases from J; bases unmatched to any gene: 13. The CDR3 spans 17 residues. Ten or more counts support this clonotype. What it recognizes is unknown. Via MiXCR, TCRdb re-called the 5' RACE reads, giving one row per CDR3 protein. The sample has under 250,000 distinct CDR3 sequences, 9.5% to 15% seen once. The same sample was also used in a study of yellow fever vaccine responses in identical twins. According to that study: Twins' vaccine T cell responses reportedly seemed partly convergent and partly personalized.

This TCR was recovered from a woman aged 18-29 years in good health. The sequencing sample was made of memory (CD45RO+) T cells sorted from blood. The chain uses TRBV14 and TRBJ2-2, with 8 bases aligning to TRBD2. CDR3 in amino acids: CASSSPGRTSSTGELFF. The CDR3 nucleotides are TGTGCCAGCAGCAGTCCGGGGAGGACTAGCTCGACCGGGGAGCTGTTTTTT.